The 7 T cell receptor beta chains presented below share a single source sample, sequenced in a study of persistence of HIV-infected CD4 T cells. No antigens are known for them. This was the immunoSEQ version 4 assay in survey mode. The protocol was immunoSEQ multiplex PCR, while the TCRdb copy is restricted to in-frame clones and leaves out a portion. Among 40,000 to 55,000 clones listed, 85% to 90% were seen once. This nonspecific control used anti-CD3/anti-CD28 bead stimulation of CD4+ T cells. Sorting selected CD4+ T cells upregulating both CD40 ligand and CD69. The input for sequencing was CD4+ T cells sorted from PBMCs after roughly 18-hour stimulation, taken from a patient who received antiretroviral therapy. These receptors all stem from an adult woman with HIV who was CMV-seropositive.

The sample holds one count of this clone. The gene calls are TRBV5-1 and TRBJ2-7; a weak D match, TRBD2 (6 bases). Germline CDR1 and CDR2: SGHRS and YFSETQ. This CDR3 is 16 amino acids long. The germline V and J ends were trimmed by 2 bases and 6 bases, with 21 bases remaining between them. The DNA of the CDR3 is TGCGCCAGCAGCTTTGCCGTCGGGAGAACCAATGCCGAGCAGTACTTC. It encodes CASSFAVGRTNAEQYF.

The chain has TRBV12-5 and TRBJ1-2; no firm D call. CDR1 LGHNT and CDR2 FRNRAP come from the germline V gene. The CDR3 covers 14 residues. The V end lost 3 bases, the J end lost 8 bases, and 16 bases lay between the germline ends. The CDR3 sequence: CASGFSGRGGGYTF. The CDR3 region has the DNA TGTGCTAGTGGTTTTTCGGGCAGAGGCGGCGGCTACACCTTC. The full variable domain, completed using reference TRBV12-5 and TRBJ1-2, is DARVTQTPRHKVTEMGQEVTMRCQPILGHNTVFWYRQTMMQGLELLAYFRNRAPLDDSGMPKDRFSAEMPDATLATLKIQPSEPRDSAVYFCASGFSGRGGGYTFGSGTRLTVV.

CDR3 protein: CASSFQGRGYEQYF. In nucleotides, the CDR3 is TGTGCCAGCAGCTTCCAGGGGAGGGGCTACGAGCAGTACTTC. The chain links TRBV27 to TRBJ2-7; possible D gene TRBD2, 7 bases. CDR3 size: 14 residues. Per the germline V gene, CDR1 is MNHEY and CDR2 is SMNVEV (reference sequence). V was clipped by 6 bases and J by 3 bases, with 15 bases between them.

This chain links TRBV5-1 with TRBJ1-1, with 7 bases aligning to TRBD1. Trimming removed 3 bases from V and 5 bases from J; junction bases left unmatched: 4. The CDR3 runs 13 residues. Germline V CDR1 and CDR2: SGHRS, YFSETQ. DNA for the CDR3: TGCGCCAGCAGCTCGACAGGGATGACTGAAGCTTTCTTT. It translates to CASSSTGMTEAFF.

V gene TRBV19 combines with J gene TRBJ1-5, with unresolved D. CDR1 and CDR2 (germline): LNHDA, SQIVND (reference sequence). Trimming removed 7 bases at V and 7 bases at J, with 8 bases between. The CDR3 covers 11 residues. The CDR3 region has the DNA TGTGCCAGTAAGGGAGGACAGCCCCAGCATTTT. Protein: CASKGGQPQHF.

The rearrangement uses TRBV10-2 and TRBJ2-7; D not resolved. Germline CDR1 and CDR2: WSHSY and SAAADI. There are 12 residues in the CDR3. V gave up 3 bases and J gave up 3 bases, with 6 bases separating them. The chain's CDR3 is CASSENNYEQYF. The CDR3, as DNA: TGCGCCAGCAGTGAAAACAACTACGAGCAGTACTTC.

The rearrangement joins TRBV5-1 to TRBJ2-7; D call uncertain. The CDR3 has 14 amino acids. Looked up from germline, CDR1 is SGHRS and CDR2 is YFSETQ. V lost 7 bases and J 0 bases, leaving 14 bases between the germline ends. This chain's CDR3 is CASGHYGGSYEQYF. The CDR3 DNA sequence: TGCGCCAGCGGCCATTACGGTGGCTCCTACGAGCAGTACTTC.